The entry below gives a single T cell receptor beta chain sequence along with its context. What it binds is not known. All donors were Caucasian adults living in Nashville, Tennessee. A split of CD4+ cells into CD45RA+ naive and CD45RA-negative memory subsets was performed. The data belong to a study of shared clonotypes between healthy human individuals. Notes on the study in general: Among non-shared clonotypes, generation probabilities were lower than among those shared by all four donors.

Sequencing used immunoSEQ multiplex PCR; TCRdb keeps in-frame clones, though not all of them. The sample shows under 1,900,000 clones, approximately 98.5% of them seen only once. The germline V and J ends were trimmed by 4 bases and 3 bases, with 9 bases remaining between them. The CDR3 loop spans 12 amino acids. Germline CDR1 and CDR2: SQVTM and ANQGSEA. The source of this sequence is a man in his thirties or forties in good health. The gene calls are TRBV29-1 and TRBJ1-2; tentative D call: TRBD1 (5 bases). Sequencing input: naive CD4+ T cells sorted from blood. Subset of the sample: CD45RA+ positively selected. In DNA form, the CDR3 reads TGCAGCGTTGCGGGGGACCACTATGGCTACACCTTC. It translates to CSVAGDHYGYTF.